The T cell receptor beta chain under discussion was sequenced for a study of T-cell reconstitution after alpha-beta-depleted transplantation in children. TCRbeta library construction was performed incorporating unique molecular identifiers. Via MiXCR, TCRdb re-called the PCR reads, giving one row per CDR3 protein. The sample has more than 550,000 distinct CDR3 sequences; roughly 10% are singletons. The length of the CDR3 is 14 residues. Germline loops: CDR1 MNHEY, CDR2 SVGEGT. The V segment lost 7 bases and the J segment 3 bases; nucleotides outside the gene matches: 3. The sequence was obtained from a human donor who donated a stem cell graft to a child with acute myeloid leukemia. The chain joins TRBV6-2 or TRBV6-3 to TRBJ2-1; 10 bases are shared with TRBD2. The sequences come from PBMCs from the stem cell graft donor, collected from the stem cell graft. CDR3: CASNSGRVYNEQFF. Here the CDR3 DNA reads TGTGCCAGCAACAGCGGGAGGGTCTACAATGAGCAGTTCTTC.